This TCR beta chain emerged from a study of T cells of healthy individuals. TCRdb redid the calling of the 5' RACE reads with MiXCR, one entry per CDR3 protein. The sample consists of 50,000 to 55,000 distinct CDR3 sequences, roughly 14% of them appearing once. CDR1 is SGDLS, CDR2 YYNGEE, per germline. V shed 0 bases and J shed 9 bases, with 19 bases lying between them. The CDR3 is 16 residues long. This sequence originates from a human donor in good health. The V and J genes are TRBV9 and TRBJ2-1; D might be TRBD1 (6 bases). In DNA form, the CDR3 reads TGTGCCAGCAGCGTAGCTGGGGGCCTCCGGGCTGGTGAGCAGTTCTTC. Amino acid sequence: CASSVAGGLRAGEQFF.